The clone carrying this TCR beta chain occurred many times. Its antigen is not known. The sample originates from a study of Graves' ophthalmopathy and Graves' hyperthyroidism. Exclusion covered patients with other autoimmune diseases or uncontrolled infections (as well as pregnancy or lactation). Orbital computed tomography, thyroid ultrasound, TRAb, serum thyroxine and clinical symptoms formed the basis of diagnosis. Findings and limits, study-wide: Blood also contained most of the expanded thyroid clonotypes above 0.001 frequency.

For repertoire sequencing, the TCR beta CDR3 regions were amplified from RNA transcripts. The library came from an HTBI-primed first-round RT-PCR and a second-round multiplex PCR. TCRdb independently ran MiXCR on the multiplex PCR reads; one entry per CDR3 protein. The table records almost 750,000 distinct CDR3 sequences, around 40% of them present only once. The clonotype originates from an adult man with Graves' ophthalmopathy. Sequenced input: peripheral blood.

The CDR3 DNA sequence: TGTGCCAGCAGCTTAGCAGGACAGGGCGAAAAACTGTTTTTT. Amino acid sequence: CASSLAGQGEKLFF. This chain joins TRBV7-8 and TRBJ1-4; TRBD1 matches 8 bases. Germline lookup yields CDR1 SGHVS and CDR2 FQNEAQ. The CDR3 is 14 amino acids. With 0 bases clipped from V and 8 bases from J, the junction kept 2 bases outside the gene matches.